This T cell receptor beta chain came from a study of blood T cell repertoires in COVID-19. The wider study: In each case, the material was cDNA or gDNA derived from T cells, B-cell-depleted T cells, or PBMCs.

J was trimmed by 7 bases and V by 4 bases; bases with no gene match: 11. This CDR3 region has 16 residues. How the authors handled the data: Counts of nucleated cells, estimated from reference gene primer amplification, were obtained. This table comes from immunoSEQ multiplex PCR, and its TCRdb copy is limited to in-frame clones, with some not included. That table furnishes V, J and clone size, whereas the DNA furnished D and trimming. The data contain 100,000 to 150,000 clones, about 89% of them singletons. The clonotype was recovered from a man in his fifties or sixties with COVID-19, enrolled during active disease. The material sequenced was peripheral blood. This sequence joins TRBV5-3 and TRBJ1-2, with TRBD1 identical over 12 bases. TRBV5-3 is classed as an ORF, of uncertain function. The CDR3 nucleotides are TGTGCCAGAAGCCAAACCCGGGACAGGGGGCTTGTTGGCTACACCTTC. This gives the protein CARSQTRDRGLVGYTF.